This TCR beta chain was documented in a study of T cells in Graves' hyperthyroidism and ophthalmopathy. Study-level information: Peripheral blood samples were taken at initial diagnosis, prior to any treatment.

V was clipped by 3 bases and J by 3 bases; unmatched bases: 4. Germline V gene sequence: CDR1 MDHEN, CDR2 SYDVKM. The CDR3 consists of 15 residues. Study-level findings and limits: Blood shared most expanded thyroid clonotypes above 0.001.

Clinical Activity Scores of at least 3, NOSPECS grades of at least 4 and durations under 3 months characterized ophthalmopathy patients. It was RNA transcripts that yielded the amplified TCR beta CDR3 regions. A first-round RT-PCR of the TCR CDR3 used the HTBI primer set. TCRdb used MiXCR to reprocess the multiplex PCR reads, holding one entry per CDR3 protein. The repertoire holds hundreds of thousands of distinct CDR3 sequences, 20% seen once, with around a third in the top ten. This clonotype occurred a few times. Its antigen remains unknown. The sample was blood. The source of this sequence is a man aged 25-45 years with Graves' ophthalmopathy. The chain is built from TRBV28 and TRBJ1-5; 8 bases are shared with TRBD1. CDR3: CASSFSGGVNQPQHF. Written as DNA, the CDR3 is TGTGCCAGCAGTTTTTCAGGGGGCGTCAATCAGCCCCAGCATTTT.